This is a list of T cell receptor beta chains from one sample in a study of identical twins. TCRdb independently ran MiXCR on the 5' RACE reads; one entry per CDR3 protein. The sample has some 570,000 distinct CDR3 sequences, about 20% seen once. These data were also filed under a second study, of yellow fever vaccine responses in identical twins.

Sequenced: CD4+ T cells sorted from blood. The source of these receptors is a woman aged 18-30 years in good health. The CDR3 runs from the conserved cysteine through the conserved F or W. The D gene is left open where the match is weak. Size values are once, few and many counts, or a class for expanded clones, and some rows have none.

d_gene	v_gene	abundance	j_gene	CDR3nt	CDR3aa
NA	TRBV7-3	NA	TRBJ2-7	TGTGCCAGACAGGGAGTGGGATCTGGAAACTACGAGCAGTACTTC	CARQGVGSGNYEQYF
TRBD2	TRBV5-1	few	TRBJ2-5	TGCGCCAGCAGCTTGGAGCCGCGGGAGGAAGAGACCCAGTACTTC	CASSLEPREEETQYF
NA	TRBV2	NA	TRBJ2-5	TGTGCCAGCGACCGTGGACAGACCCAGTACTTC	CASDRGQTQYF
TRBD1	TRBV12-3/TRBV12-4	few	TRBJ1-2	TGTGCCAGCAGTTCATCCGACAGGGCCTTATATGGCTACACCTTC	CASSSSDRALYGYTF
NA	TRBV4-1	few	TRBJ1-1	TGCGCCAGCAGCCAGGGTATAAACACTGAAGCTTTCTTT	CASSQGINTEAFF
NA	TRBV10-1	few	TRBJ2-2	TGCGCCAGCAGTCAACAGATGAACACCGGGGAGCTGTTTTTT	CASSQQMNTGELFF
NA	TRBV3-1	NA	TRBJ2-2	TGTGCCAGCAGCCATCTACAGGGAAACACCGGGGAGCTGTTTTTT	CASSHLQGNTGELFF
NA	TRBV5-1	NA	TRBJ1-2	TGCGCCAGCAGCGCCTCCCCTGGAGTTAACTATGGCTACACCTTC	CASSASPGVNYGYTF
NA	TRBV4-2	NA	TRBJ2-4	TGTGCCAGCAGCCAAGATTACCCCGGGGGCCGGGTTCAGTACTTC	CASSQDYPGGRVQYF
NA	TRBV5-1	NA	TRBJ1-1	TGCGCCAGCAGCGCGGACCTGCCCCCCACTGAAGCTTTCTTT	CASSADLPPTEAFF
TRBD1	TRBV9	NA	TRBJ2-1	TGTGCCAGCAGCGTCAGACAGGGGGCGAATGAGCAGTTCTTC	CASSVRQGANEQFF
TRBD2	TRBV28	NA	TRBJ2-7	TGTGCCAGCAGTTTCGGGACTAGCGGCCCCTACGAGCAGTACTTC	CASSFGTSGPYEQYF
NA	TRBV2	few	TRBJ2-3	TGTGCCAGCAGGAGAGAGTTCACAGATACGCAGTATTTT	CASRREFTDTQYF
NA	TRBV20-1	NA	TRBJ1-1	TGCAGTGCTGAACGGTACACTGAAGCTTTCTTT	CSAERYTEAFF
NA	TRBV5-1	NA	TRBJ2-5	TGCGCCAGCAGCTTGCTGAACGGGGGACAAGAGACCCAGTACTTC	CASSLLNGGQETQYF
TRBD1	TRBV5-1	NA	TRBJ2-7	TGCGCCAGCAGCGCGGACAGGGTAAACTCCTACGAGCAGTACTTC	CASSADRVNSYEQYF
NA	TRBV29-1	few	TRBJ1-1	TGCAGCGTTGGGCACCAGAACACTGAAGCTTTCTTT	CSVGHQNTEAFF
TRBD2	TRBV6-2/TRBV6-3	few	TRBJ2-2	TGTGCCAGCAGCTCAGGGACTAGCGAAATTAAGGCCGGGGAGCTGTTTTTT	CASSSGTSEIKAGELFF
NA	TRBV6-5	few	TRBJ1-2	TGTGCCAGCAGTTACTCGAGATCCTCTGCTAACTATGGCTACACCTTC	CASSYSRSSANYGYTF
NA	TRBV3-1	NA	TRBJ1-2	TGTGCCAGCAGCCAAGATTTAAGTTGGGCTAAGGGCTACACCTTC	CASSQDLSWAKGYTF
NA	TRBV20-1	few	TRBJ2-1	TGCAGTGCAGAGTGGGACTGGATGGCCTCCTACAATGAGCAGTTCTTC	CSAEWDWMASYNEQFF
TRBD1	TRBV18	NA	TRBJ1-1	TGTGCCAGCTCACCCGGGACAGGGTTGAACACTGAAGCTTTCTTT	CASSPGTGLNTEAFF
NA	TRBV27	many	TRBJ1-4	TGTGCCAGCGCTCGGTATGGGAGTGAAAAACTGTTTTTT	CASARYGSEKLFF
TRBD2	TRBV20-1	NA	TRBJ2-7	TGCAGTGCCATAACGACTAGCGGGATAGGCGAGCAGTACTTC	CSAITTSGIGEQYF
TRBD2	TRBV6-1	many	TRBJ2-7	TGTGCCAGCAGCGCGACTAGCGGGAGCTACGAGCAGTACTTC	CASSATSGSYEQYF